This T cell receptor beta chain was found in a study of HIV-infected patients and healthy controls. The CDR3 is 18 amino acids. This clonotype was seen many times. Around 450 ng RNA was reverse transcribed with alpha and beta constant-region primers. Each of the alpha and beta chains got its own library through chain-specific third strand synthesis with indices. TCRdb analysed the 5' RACE reads with MiXCR anew, one entry per CDR3 protein. This table holds about 11,000 distinct CDR3 sequences, under 6.5% found once. The repertoire came from unfractionated whole blood and reflected all unsorted peripheral T cells.

The V call is TRBV1, the J call TRBJ2-1; TRBD2, the D gene given by the table, was not confirmed from the DNA. TRBV1 is noted as a pseudogene. The origin of this receptor is an adult in good health. Source material: blood. CDR3 region: CTSSPLAGGPGSYNEQFF. In DNA, the CDR3 is TGCACCAGCAGCCCACTAGCGGGGGGGCCGGGCTCCTACAATGAGCAGTTCTTC.